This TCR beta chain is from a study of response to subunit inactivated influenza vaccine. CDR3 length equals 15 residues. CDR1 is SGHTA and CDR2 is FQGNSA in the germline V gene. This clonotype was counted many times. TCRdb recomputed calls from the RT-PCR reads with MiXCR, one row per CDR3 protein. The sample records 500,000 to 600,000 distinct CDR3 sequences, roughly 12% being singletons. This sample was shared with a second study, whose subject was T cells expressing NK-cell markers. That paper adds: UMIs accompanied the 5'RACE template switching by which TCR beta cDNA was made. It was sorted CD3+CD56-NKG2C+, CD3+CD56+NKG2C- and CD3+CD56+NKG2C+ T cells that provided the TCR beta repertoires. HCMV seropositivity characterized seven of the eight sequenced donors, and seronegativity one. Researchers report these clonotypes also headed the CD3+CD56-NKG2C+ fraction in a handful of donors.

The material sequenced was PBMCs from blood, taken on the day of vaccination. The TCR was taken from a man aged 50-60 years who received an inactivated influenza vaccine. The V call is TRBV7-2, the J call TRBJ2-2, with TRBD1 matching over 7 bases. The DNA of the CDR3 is TGTGCGAATGCCCTGGGACAGAGGAACACCGGGGAGCTGTTTTTT. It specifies CANALGQRNTGELFF.